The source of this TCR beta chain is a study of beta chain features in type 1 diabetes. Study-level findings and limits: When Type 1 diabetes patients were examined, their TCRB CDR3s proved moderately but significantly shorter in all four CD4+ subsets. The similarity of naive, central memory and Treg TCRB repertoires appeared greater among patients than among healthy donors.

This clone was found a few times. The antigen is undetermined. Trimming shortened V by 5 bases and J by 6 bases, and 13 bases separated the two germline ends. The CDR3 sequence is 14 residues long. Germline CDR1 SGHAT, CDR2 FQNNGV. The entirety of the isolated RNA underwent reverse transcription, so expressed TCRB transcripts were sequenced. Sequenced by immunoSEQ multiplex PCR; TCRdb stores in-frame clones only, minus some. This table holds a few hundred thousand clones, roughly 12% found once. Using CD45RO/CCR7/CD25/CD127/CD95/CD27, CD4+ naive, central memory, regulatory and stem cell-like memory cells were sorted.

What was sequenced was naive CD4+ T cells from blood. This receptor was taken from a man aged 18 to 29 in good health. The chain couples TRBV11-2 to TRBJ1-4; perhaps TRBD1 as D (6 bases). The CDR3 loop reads CASSAQGQDEKLFF. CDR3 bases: TGTGCCAGCAGCGCACAGGGTCAGGATGAAAAACTGTTTTTT.